This section outlines one T cell receptor (beta chain) sequence together with its context. Its matching antigen is unknown. The data were taken from a study of OX40 agonist ivuxolimab in advanced cancers. Study context: Among those enrolled, mean age was roughly 55 years (range about 23 to 85) and 75% to 90% were male. The study, taken as a whole, reports: The study observed clonal expansion of CD4+ and CD8+ blood T cells by week 6 at 0.1 to 3.0 mg/kg.

Assay: immunoSEQ multiplex PCR; the TCRdb copy retains only in-frame clones and omits some. The sample lists 90,000 or so clones, around nine tenths occurring once. CDR1 is LGHNA and CDR2 is YSLEER in the germline V gene. The V end lost 4 bases, the J end lost 0 bases, and 18 bases lay between the germline ends. The CDR3 is 18 amino acids. Patients had blood sampled at baseline and again on cycle 4 day 1 and cycle 7 day 1. The chain is built from TRBV4-3 and TRBJ1-4; D call uncertain. This receptor was identified in an adult with an advanced solid tumor such as melanoma, head and neck, liver or kidney cancer. The sequences come from CD4+ or CD8+ T cells sorted from blood, collected in a trial of the OX40 agonist ivuxolimab. This chain's CDR3 is CASSLLPRTSTTNEKLFF. The CDR3 nucleotides read TGCGCCAGCAGCCTACTTCCCCGCACCAGCACAACTAATGAAAAACTGTTTTTT.